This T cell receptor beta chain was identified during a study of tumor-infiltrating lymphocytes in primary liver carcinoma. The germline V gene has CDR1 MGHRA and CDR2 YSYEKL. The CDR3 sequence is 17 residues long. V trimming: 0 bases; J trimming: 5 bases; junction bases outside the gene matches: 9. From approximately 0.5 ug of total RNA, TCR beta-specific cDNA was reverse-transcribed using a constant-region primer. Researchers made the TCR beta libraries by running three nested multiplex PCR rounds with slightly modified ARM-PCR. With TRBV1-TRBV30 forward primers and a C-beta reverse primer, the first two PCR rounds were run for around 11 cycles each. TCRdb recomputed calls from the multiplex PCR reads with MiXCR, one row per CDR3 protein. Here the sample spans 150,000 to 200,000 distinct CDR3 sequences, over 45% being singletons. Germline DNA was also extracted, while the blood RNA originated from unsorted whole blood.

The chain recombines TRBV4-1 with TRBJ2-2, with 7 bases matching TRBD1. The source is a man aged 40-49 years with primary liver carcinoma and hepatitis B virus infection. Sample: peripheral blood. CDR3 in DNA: TGCGCCAGCAGCCAAGACTCCGGGACAGAGTGGACCGGGGAGCTGTTTTTT. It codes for CASSQDSGTEWTGELFF.